The 10 T cell receptor beta chains below all came from one sample that was sequenced in a study of vaccination and CD4 T cells after COVID-19 (dated by TCRdb to the early 2020s). Their antigens remain unidentified. The treatment or condition label for this specimen denotes: roughly 11-day PBMC culture with coronavirus spike peptide pools or control peptides (ViraFEST assay). Library prep was done by PCR. Instrument used: Illumina iSeq 100. At the Johns Hopkins FTIC core, DNA from the cultured CD4+ T cells underwent TCR sequencing with the Oncomine TCR Beta short-read assay. TCRdb trimmed public reads at Q25 via fastp, called clones via MiXCR and kept in-frame beta chains. Here each entry gathers all rows of one CDR3 protein and keeps the most common genes and DNA. The sample table contains around 25,000 distinct CDR3 sequences; only one count was recorded for 67% of them. The ten biggest clones cover around 16% of the sample.

The input for sequencing was CD4+ T cells from blood, cultured in vitro, taken after SARS-CoV-2 vaccination. The receptor set was obtained from a human donor who received a COVID-19 vaccine.

The J gene is TRBJ1-2, the V gene TRBV12-3 or TRBV12-4; D uncertain. The germline V and J ends were trimmed by 2 bases and 2 bases, with 6 bases remaining between them. CDR3 size: 13 residues. The CDR3 sequence: CASSLSANYGYTF. CDR3 DNA sequence: TGTGCCAGCAGTTTAAGTGCCAACTATGGCTACACCTTC.

The rearrangement joins TRBV7-2 to TRBJ2-7; weak D call: TRBD2 (5 bases). CDR1 is SGHTA, CDR2 FQGNSA, per germline. The CDR3 has 14 residues. V was pared by 5 bases and J by 5 bases, with 16 bases between. The CDR3 DNA is TGTGCCAGCAGCCAAACGGCTCAGAGGGACGAGCAGTACTTC. Amino acids: CASSQTAQRDEQYF.

V and J are TRBV20-1 and TRBJ1-5; 9 bases match TRBD1. The V segment lost 3 bases and the J segment 4 bases; nucleotides outside the gene matches: 10. The CDR3 sequence is 16 residues long. CDR1 DFQATT and CDR2 SNEGSKA come from the germline V gene (reference sequence). In DNA, the CDR3 is TGCAGTGCTAGTAGGGGGGACAGGGTTGGAAATCAGCCCCAGCATTTT. It yields the protein CSASRGDRVGNQPQHF.

The count of this clonotype is one. The J gene is TRBJ2-5, the V gene TRBV24-1, with a possible D match to TRBD2 (6 bases). The CDR3 consists of 15 residues. Trimming left V 2 bases short and J 1 base short, with 10 bases between. Germline V gives CDR1 KGHDR, CDR2 SFDVKD. DNA for the CDR3: TGTGCCACCAGTGATTCGGCGGGGTTCCAAGAGACCCAGTACTTC. Its translation is CATSDSAGFQETQYF.

V and J are TRBV4-2 and TRBJ2-3; 7 bases align to TRBD2. From germline, CDR1 is LGHNA and CDR2 YNFKEQ. V dropped 2 bases and J dropped 3; count of bases not matched to a gene: 8. CDR3 length: 16 residues. CDR3 residues: CASSQRSGEGTDTQYF. In DNA form, the CDR3 reads TGTGCCAGCAGCCAACGAAGCGGGGAGGGGACAGATACGCAGTATTTT.

The genes are TRBV6-2 or TRBV6-3 and TRBJ1-2; D remains ambiguous. V was shortened by 7 bases and J by 7 bases, with 19 bases between the two germline ends. This CDR3 is built from 14 residues. Looked up from germline, CDR1 is MNHEY and CDR2 is SVGEGT. In nucleotides, the CDR3 is TGTGCCAGCACCCGCAGTTCAGATAGGGCTGGCTACACCTTC. Protein product: CASTRSSDRAGYTF.

This clonotype has more than one count but fewer than ten. This chain connects TRBV20-1 to TRBJ1-6, with 8 bases aligning to TRBD1. Losses at the gene ends were 6 bases for V and 4 bases for J; bases not matched to a gene: 2. Germline CDR1 reads DFQATT; CDR2 reads SNEGSKA (reference sequence). The CDR3 runs to 13 residues. CDR3 sequence (DNA): TGCAGTGCAAGGACAGGGTATAATTCACCCCTCCACTTT. Its translation is CSARTGYNSPLHF.

The CDR3 coding sequence is TGCAGTGCTCATAGGACAGGACGCACAGATACGCAGTATTTT. It specifies CSAHRTGRTDTQYF. V is TRBV20-1 and J is TRBJ2-3; 7 bases map to TRBD1. CDR3 length: 14 residues. Germline V CDR1 and CDR2: DFQATT, SNEGSKA (reference sequence). The J segment lost 1 base and the V segment lost 5 bases, leaving 6 bases of the junction unmatched.

This sequence joins TRBV19 and TRBJ2-7; TRBD1 aligns across 8 bases. The length of the CDR3 is 13 residues. CDR1 and CDR2 from the germline V gene are LNHDA and SQIVND (reference sequence). V shed 5 bases, J shed 6 bases, and the junction held 6 bases outside the gene matches. The CDR3 reads CASSSDREGEQYF. DNA of the CDR3: TGTGCCAGTAGTTCGGACAGGGAAGGCGAGCAGTACTTC.

The J gene is TRBJ1-2, the V gene TRBV10-1, with 9 bases identical to TRBD1. The CDR3 is 15 amino acids. With 11 bases clipped from V and 7 bases from J, the junction kept 17 bases outside the gene matches. Germline values: CDR1 WNHNN, CDR2 SYGVQD (reference sequence). CDR3 nucleotides: TGCGCCCACCCCGGGACAGGGTATATATCGGGTGGCTACACCTTC. It yields the protein CAHPGTGYISGGYTF.